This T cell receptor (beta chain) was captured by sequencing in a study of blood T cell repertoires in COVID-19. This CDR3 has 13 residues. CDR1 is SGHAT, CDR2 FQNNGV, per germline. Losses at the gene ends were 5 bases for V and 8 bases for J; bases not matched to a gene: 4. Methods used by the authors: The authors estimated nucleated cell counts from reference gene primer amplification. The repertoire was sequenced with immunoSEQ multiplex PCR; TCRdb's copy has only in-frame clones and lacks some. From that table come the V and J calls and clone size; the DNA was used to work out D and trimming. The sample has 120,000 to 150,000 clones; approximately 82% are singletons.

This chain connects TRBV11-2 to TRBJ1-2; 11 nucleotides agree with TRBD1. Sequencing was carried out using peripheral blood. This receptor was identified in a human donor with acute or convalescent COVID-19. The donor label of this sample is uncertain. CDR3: CASSQGQGGGYTF. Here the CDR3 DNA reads TGTGCCAGCAGCCAGGGACAGGGGGGAGGCTACACCTTC.